The 32 T cell receptor beta chains reported below all come from one sample, sequenced in a study of blood T cells in healthy people across ages. Primers used in a second PCR of roughly 7 to 11 cycles were a sample-barcoded 5' primer and a J-beta primer mix. Each CDR3 protein is one row after TCRdb ran MiXCR on the 5' RACE reads. The data hold roughly 1,700,000 distinct CDR3 sequences, with under 30% observed a single time. The sequencing input was blood. These receptors were taken from a woman in her twenties or thirties in good health.

This clonotype showed up many times. V usage is TRBV20-1 and J usage is TRBJ2-3; D is unclear. V dropped 8 bases and J dropped 2 bases, with 14 bases sitting between them. The CDR3 is 13 residues long. The germline V gene encodes CDR1 DFQATT and CDR2 SNEGSKA (reference sequence). The CDR3 reads CSLRTANTDTQYF. DNA for the CDR3: TGCAGTCTTCGGACGGCTAACACAGATACGCAGTATTTT.

V gene TRBV4-1 combines with J gene TRBJ2-1, with 7 bases that match TRBD1. The V and J ends lost 3 bases and 5 bases, in that order; junction bases with no gene match: 10. From germline, CDR1 is MGHRA and CDR2 YSYEKL. The CDR3 spans 16 residues. The DNA for the CDR3 is TGCGCCAGCAGCCATGAACCAAGGGGGCAGGACAATGAGCAGTTCTTC. Its translation: CASSHEPRGQDNEQFF.

The V call is TRBV6-1, the J call TRBJ1-5; the D is unclear. Germline V CDR1 and CDR2: MNHNS, SASEGT. The V and J ends lost 10 bases and 5 bases respectively, with 15 bases between them. The CDR3 spans 13 residues. In nucleotides, the CDR3 is TGTGCCAACACGCTTCACCCGGATCAGCCCCAGCATTTT. It yields the protein CANTLHPDQPQHF.

The gene calls are TRBV6-5 and TRBJ1-1; D gene ambiguous. CDR3 length: 12 residues. V gave up 11 bases and J gave up 6 bases, with 16 bases separating them. Germline CDR1 is MNHEY and CDR2 is SVGAGI. CDR3 amino acids: CAVHMLGAEAFF. CDR3 coding DNA: TGTGCCGTACACATGCTAGGCGCTGAAGCTTTCTTT.

This chain links TRBV3-1 with TRBJ1-1; TRBD1 is a possible D gene (6 bases). Germline assignment: CDR1 LGHDT and CDR2 YNNKEL (reference sequence). V was clipped by 1 base and J by 6 bases, with 9 bases between them. The length of the CDR3 is 13 residues. The CDR3, as DNA: TGTGCCAGCAGCCAAGTCGAGGGGGCTGAAGCTTTCTTT. Protein sequence: CASSQVEGAEAFF.

This clonotype was observed many times. V usage is TRBV11-2 and J usage is TRBJ2-3; TRBD2 is a possible D gene (5 bases). The V gene's germline CDR1 is SGHAT and CDR2 FQNNGV. This CDR3 spans 13 amino acids. Deletions cut 0 bases from V and 7 bases from J, with 8 bases between. The CDR3 sequence is CASSLEEGYTQYF. In nucleotides, the CDR3 is TGTGCCAGCAGCTTAGAAGAGGGATATACGCAGTATTTT.

With regard to this clonotype: Germline is not matched at one junction end, which may reflect a read error. The gene calls are TRBV10-3 and TRBJ2-7; 11 bases are a match to TRBD2. The CDR3 loop spans 18 amino acids. The V gene's germline CDR1 is ENHRY and CDR2 SYGVKD. The CDR3 is CASSESASGGTSSYEQYF. The CDR3 DNA is TGTGCCAGCAGTGAGTCGGCTAGCGGGGGGACGAGCTCCTACGAGCAGTACTTC.

This clonotype turned up a few times. V is TRBV5-1 and J is TRBJ2-1; D is possibly TRBD2 (5 bases). Trimming stripped 3 bases from V and 5 bases from J, with 21 bases between. Germline V gives CDR1 SGHRS, CDR2 YFSETQ. The CDR3 spans 17 residues. The CDR3 DNA follows: TGCGCCAGCAGCTGGTTAAATCAGCGGAGGATGGACAATGAGCAGTTCTTC. Its protein product is CASSWLNQRRMDNEQFF.

The rearrangement uses TRBV4-1 and TRBJ2-3; 15 positions agree with TRBD2. CDR3 length: 18 residues. Looked up from germline, CDR1 is MGHRA and CDR2 is YSYEKL. Trimming cost V 6 bases and J 1 base; bases outside gene matches: 8. The CDR3 reads CASRVGLAGGPGTDTQYF. The CDR3 coding sequence is TGCGCCAGCAGAGTCGGACTAGCGGGGGGGCCAGGCACAGATACGCAGTATTTT.

As for this clonotype: A single base separates this from a much larger clone, so it may be a read error. V and J are TRBV6-5 and TRBJ1-2, with unresolved D. Trimming removed 3 bases at V and 8 bases at J, with 19 bases between. CDR3 length equals 15 residues. Germline V gene data show CDR1 as MNHEY and CDR2 as SVGAGI. CDR3 nucleotide sequence: TGTGCCAGCAGTTATTCGTTCCGGGCCCCCCGCGGCTACACCTTC. Its protein is CASSYSFRAPRGYTF.

The chain has TRBV19 and TRBJ2-4; D is perhaps TRBD1 (5 bases). Germline V gives CDR1 LNHDA, CDR2 SQIVND (reference sequence). With 1 base removed from V and 8 bases from J, the gap between germline ends came to 12 bases. There are 14 residues in the CDR3. Here the CDR3 DNA reads TGTGCCAGTAGTATAGGTTCAGGGTGGTACATTCAGTACTTC. This encodes CASSIGSGWYIQYF.

The rearrangement uses TRBV12-3 or TRBV12-4 and TRBJ2-1; D gene ambiguous. Trimming stripped 6 bases from V and 4 bases from J, with 16 bases between. There are 15 residues in the CDR3. The CDR3 sequence is CASRPENTLYNEQFF. CDR3 coding DNA: TGTGCCAGCAGGCCCGAGAACACCTTATACAATGAGCAGTTCTTC.

The rearrangement links TRBV5-1 to TRBJ2-5, with D possibly being TRBD2 (7 bases). The CDR3 extends over 18 amino acids. Germline CDR1 SGHRS, CDR2 YFSETQ. Trimming pared 0 bases from V and 5 bases from J, leaving 23 bases between. CDR3 DNA: TGCGCCAGCAGCTTGGGTCAAACTAGTGGGGGGGCAACGGAGACCCAGTACTTC. This encodes CASSLGQTSGGATETQYF.

The chain links TRBV7-2 to TRBJ1-5, with a weak D call TRBD1 (6 bases). The V end was cut by 1 base, the J end by 6 bases, with 19 bases between. The CDR3 extends over 17 amino acids. Germline V lookup: CDR1 SGHTA, CDR2 FQGNSA. The CDR3 region is CASSLGGVTGYGQPQHF. CDR3 DNA: TGTGCCAGCAGCTTAGGTGGGGTAACAGGGTACGGTCAGCCCCAGCATTTT.

In regard to this clonotype: This CDR3 is missing its conserved last phenylalanine or tryptophan, likely due to a read error. This chain uses TRBV7-2 with TRBJ2-1; TRBD1 matches at 9 bases. Germline values: CDR1 SGHTA, CDR2 FQGNSA. The CDR3 length is 12 residues. With 10 bases clipped from V and 11 bases from J, the junction kept 9 bases outside the gene matches. The chain's CDR3 is CATNRQGGKQFC. The CDR3 region has the DNA TGTGCCACAAATAGACAGGGGGGAAAGCAGTTCTGC.

This clonotype was counted at least ten times. The rearrangement links TRBV6-5 to TRBJ2-7, with D possibly being TRBD1 or TRBD2 (5 bases each). This CDR3 is 13 amino acids long. Germline V gene data show CDR1 as MNHEY and CDR2 as SVGAGI. The germline V and J ends were trimmed by 2 bases and 6 bases, with 11 bases remaining between them. The CDR3 DNA reads as TGTGCCAGCAGTTACAAGAGGGGCGGCGAGCAGTACTTC. Its translation: CASSYKRGGEQYF.

This chain links TRBV28 with TRBJ2-3; 7 bases are shared with TRBD1. Germline assignment: CDR1 MDHEN and CDR2 SYDVKM. V shed 5 bases and J 6 bases; nucleotides not matched to a gene: 23. CDR3 length: 19 amino acids. CDR3 residues: CASSQPRAYGQAMPDTQYF. In DNA form, the CDR3 reads TGTGCCAGCAGTCAACCCAGGGCGTACGGACAGGCAATGCCGGATACGCAGTATTTT.

This clonotype was counted between two and nine times. V is TRBV7-2 and J is TRBJ1-5, with D hard to call. Trimming shortened V by 1 base and J by 6 bases, and 7 bases separated the two germline ends. The CDR3 has 13 residues. Germline values: CDR1 SGHTA, CDR2 FQGNSA. CDR3 DNA: TGTGCCAGCAGCTTAGGAGGGTTTCAGCCCCAGCATTTT. Its protein product is CASSLGGFQPQHF.

A word on this clonotype: At one of its ends the junction is not consistent with the germline gene, which may arise from a read error. The chain employs TRBV20-1 and TRBJ2-1; 10 nucleotides align to TRBD2. CDR3 length: 14 residues. The germline V gene has CDR1 DFQATT and CDR2 SNEGSKA (reference sequence). CDR3 DNA sequence: TGCAGTGCTAGAGGTCTAGCGGGGGACAATGATCAGTTCTTC. Amino acids: CSARGLAGDNDQFF.

Details on this clonotype: A much more abundant neighbour one base away suggests this may be a read error. The chain couples TRBV12-3 or TRBV12-4 to TRBJ1-2; 10 positions agree with TRBD1. The CDR3 consists of 14 residues. The chain's CDR3 is CASSPQTGGYGCTF. The CDR3 nucleotides read TGTGCCAGCAGTCCTCAGACAGGGGGCTATGGCTGCACCTTC.

The genes are TRBV6-6 and TRBJ2-1; D may be TRBD1 (6 bases). CDR1 and CDR2 from the germline V gene are MNHNY and SVGAGI (reference sequence). V was pared by 4 bases and J by 9 bases, with 13 bases between. The CDR3 has 13 residues. In DNA, the CDR3 is TGTGCCAGCAGTTGGACAGCGGCGCCTGAGCAGTTCTTC. This gives the protein CASSWTAAPEQFF.

This clonotype was seen once. The germline gene is not matched at one end of the junction; a read error may be the cause. For the CDR3, the DNA is TGTGCCAGCAGCGCCGTGTCCCAGGACAGCAGAGATACGCAGTATTTT. It is translated as CASSAVSQDSRDTQYF. The chain couples TRBV5-5 to TRBJ2-3; maybe TRBD1 (6 bases). The CDR3 runs to 16 residues. In germline, CDR1 is SGHKS, CDR2 YYEKEE (reference sequence).

The gene calls are TRBV21-1 and TRBJ1-2; the listed D gene, TRBD1, was not tested against the DNA. TRBV21-1 is labeled a pseudogene. The CDR3 extends over 17 amino acids. CDR3 sequence (DNA): TGTGCCAGCAGCGGCCCGACCGGGACAGGGCTCGGCTATGGCTACACCTTC. Protein product: CASSGPTGTGLGYGYTF.

This clonotype was observed a handful of times. The chain carries TRBV5-1 and TRBJ1-4, with a possible D match to TRBD1 (5 bases). V shed 4 bases and J shed 8 bases, with 18 bases lying between them. CDR1 SGHRS and CDR2 YFSETQ come from the germline V gene. CDR3 length equals 15 residues. The CDR3 DNA is TGCGCCAGCAGCATCGGACACGAAGCCGCCGAAAAACTGTTTTTT. This translates into CASSIGHEAAEKLFF.

J is TRBJ2-1 and V is TRBV4-1; D gene uncertain. The ends were cut back, 0 bases at V and 0 bases at J, with 12 bases in the middle. Germline CDR1 MGHRA, CDR2 YSYEKL. The CDR3 runs 17 residues. Here the CDR3 reads CASSQDRPRSSYNEQFF. CDR3 in DNA: TGCGCCAGCAGCCAAGATAGACCCCGGAGCTCCTACAATGAGCAGTTCTTC.

V is TRBV7-8 and J is TRBJ2-1; the D is unclear. This CDR3 has 17 residues. Germline V gene sequence: CDR1 SGHVS, CDR2 FQNEAQ. The V end was cut by 0 bases, the J end by 0 bases, with 12 bases between. The CDR3 region is CASSLAGSASSYNEQFF. The CDR3 DNA follows: TGTGCCAGCAGCTTAGCGGGGTCGGCCAGCTCCTACAATGAGCAGTTCTTC.

The CDR3 spells CASSLVNRPPYEQYF. CDR3 nucleotides: TGTGCCAGCAGCTTAGTTAACAGGCCGCCCTACGAGCAGTACTTC. The V and J genes are TRBV7-9 and TRBJ2-7; D is perhaps TRBD1 (5 bases). Between the trimmed V and J ends, which lost 1 base and 2 bases, there was a span of 12 bases. Per the germline V gene, CDR1 is SEHNR and CDR2 is FQNEAQ (reference sequence). The CDR3 has 15 residues.

This chain uses TRBV30 with TRBJ2-7, with D perhaps matching TRBD1 (5 bases). The CDR3 is 13 residues long. In germline, CDR1 is GTSNPN, CDR2 SVGIG (reference sequence). Deletions cut 4 bases from V and 0 bases from J, with 10 bases between. CDR3 nucleotides: TGTGCCTGGACCACAGGTAGCTCCTACGAGCAGTACTTC. Its protein product is CAWTTGSSYEQYF.

A note on this clonotype: The germline gene is not matched at one end of the junction; a read error may be the cause. The chain couples TRBV7-9 to TRBJ1-1, with D possibly being TRBD1 (6 bases). The CDR3 is 13 amino acids. CDR1 SEHNR and CDR2 FQNEAQ come from the germline V gene (reference sequence). The CDR3 reads CTSSAGQGSEAFF. The CDR3 DNA follows: TGTACCAGCAGCGCGGGACAAGGGAGTGAAGCTTTCTTT.

This clonotype has just one count. This chain links TRBV5-6 with TRBJ1-1; a weak D match, TRBD1 (5 bases). CDR1 and CDR2 (germline): SGHDT, YYEEEE. This CDR3 comprises 14 residues. V lost 2 bases, J lost 6 bases, and 14 bases lay in between. The CDR3 protein is CASSLGYRSAEAFF. In nucleotides, the CDR3 is TGTGCCAGCAGCTTAGGTTACAGGAGCGCTGAAGCTTTCTTT.

This chain connects TRBV20-1 to TRBJ1-5; D remains ambiguous. CDR3 length: 13 residues. Germline assignment: CDR1 DFQATT and CDR2 SNEGSKA (reference sequence). Trimming removed 2 bases at V and 5 bases at J, with 10 bases between. This CDR3 reads CSARQLLDQPQHF. The CDR3 bases are TGCAGTGCTAGACAGTTACTCGATCAGCCCCAGCATTTT.

The CDR3 DNA reads as TGCGCCAGCAGCTCCGGACTAGCTCTAAGCACAGATACGCAGTATTTT. Encoded protein: CASSSGLALSTDTQYF. The chain combines TRBV5-1 with TRBJ2-3; 8 bases map to TRBD2. The CDR3 extends over 16 amino acids. Germline V gene sequence: CDR1 SGHRS, CDR2 YFSETQ. Trimming removed 3 bases from V and 0 bases from J; junction bases left unmatched: 6.